The clone carrying this T cell receptor (beta chain) was recorded many times. The antigen is undetermined. The entry originates in a study of T-cell memory formation after mild COVID-19. General observations from the study: Specificity for SARS-CoV-2 was not confirmed among the second-wave clones peaking on day 37. The appearance of some responding clones in pre-infection memory suggested that cross-reactive memory joined.

Per the germline V gene, CDR1 is SGHVS and CDR2 is FNYEAQ. The CDR3 has 16 residues. Trimming removed 5 bases at V and 0 bases at J, with 13 bases between. Constant-segment primers and 5'RACE yielded cDNA libraries for TCR alpha and TCR beta, each carrying sample barcodes and UMIs. TCRdb recomputed calls from the 5' RACE reads with MiXCR, one row per CDR3 protein. The sample contains roughly 43,000 distinct CDR3 sequences, 9.5% of which appear only once. The genes are TRBV7-6 and TRBJ2-2; possibly TRBD1 for D (5 bases). The clonotype comes from an adult woman who had mild COVID-19 (a few samples of this study predate the infection). Cell type and time point are not known. The sample comprised PBMCs or a T cell subset sorted from them (not recorded which). CDR3 bases: TGTGCCAGCAGCCTCGACAGCCTACCGAACACCGGGGAGCTGTTTTTT. It translates to CASSLDSLPNTGELFF.